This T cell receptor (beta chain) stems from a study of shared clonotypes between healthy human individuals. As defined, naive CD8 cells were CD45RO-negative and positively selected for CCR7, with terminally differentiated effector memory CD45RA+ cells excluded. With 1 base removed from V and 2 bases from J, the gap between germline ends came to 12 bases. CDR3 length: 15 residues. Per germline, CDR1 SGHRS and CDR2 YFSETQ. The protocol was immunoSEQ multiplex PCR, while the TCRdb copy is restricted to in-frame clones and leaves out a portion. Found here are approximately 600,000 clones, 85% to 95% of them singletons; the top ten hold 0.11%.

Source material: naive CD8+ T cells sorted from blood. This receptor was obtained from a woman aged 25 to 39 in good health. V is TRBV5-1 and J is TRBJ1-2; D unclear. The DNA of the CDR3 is TGCGCCAGCAGCTTGTCTTTGGGAAAGAACTATGGCTACACCTTC. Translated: CASSLSLGKNYGYTF. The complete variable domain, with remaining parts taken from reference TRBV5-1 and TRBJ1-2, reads KAGVTQTPRYLIKTRGQQVTLSCSPISGHRSVSWYQQTPGQGLQFLFEYFSETQRNKGNFPGRFSGRQFSNSRSEMNVSTLELGDSALYLCASSLSLGKNYGYTFGSGTRLTVV.